This is a list of T cell receptor beta chains from one sample in a study of response to subunit inactivated influenza vaccine. In TCRdb, the RT-PCR reads were re-called with MiXCR into one record per CDR3 protein. The table lists hundreds of thousands of distinct CDR3 sequences, around 11% of them singletons, with 9.5% to 12% in the top ten. These records were also assigned to another study, of T cells expressing NK-cell markers.

The material sequenced was PBMCs from blood, taken on the day of vaccination. Receptor source: a man aged 45-60 years who received an inactivated influenza vaccine. CDR3s include the opening cysteine and the closing phenylalanine or tryptophan. D genes are given only for firm matches. Some rows mark clone size as missing; the rest say once, few, many or name a class of expanded clone.

D gene | J gene | clone size | V gene | CDR3 length | CDR3 protein | CDR3 DNA
. | TRBJ2-5 | once | TRBV9 | 13 | CASSVGGEETQYF | TGTGCCAGCAGCGTGGGGGGCGAAGAGACCCAGTACTTC
. | TRBJ1-5 | few | TRBV28 | 17 | CASSLLGYSRGNQPQHF | TGTGCCAGCAGCCTATTGGGGTACAGCAGAGGCAATCAGCCCCAGCATTTT
TRBD1 | TRBJ2-2 | . | TRBV10-3 | 16 | CAIRGGQGANTGELFF | TGTGCCATCAGGGGGGGACAGGGGGCAAACACCGGGGAGCTGTTTTTT
. | TRBJ2-2 | few | TRBV15 | 14 | CATSPSQGTGELFF | TGTGCCACCAGCCCGTCCCAGGGAACCGGGGAGCTGTTTTTT
. | TRBJ2-7 | few | TRBV12-3/TRBV12-4 | 14 | CASSLGGESYEQYF | TGTGCCAGCAGTTTAGGCGGAGAGTCCTACGAGCAGTACTTC
. | TRBJ1-1 | . | TRBV29-1 | 14 | CSVEWAGKTTEAFF | TGCAGCGTTGAGTGGGCCGGAAAGACCACTGAAGCTTTCTTT
. | TRBJ1-2 | few | TRBV12-3/TRBV12-4 | 14 | CASSLFLGEDGYTF | TGTGCCAGCAGTTTATTTCTCGGCGAGGATGGCTACACCTTC
. | TRBJ1-1 | few | TRBV12-3/TRBV12-4 | 15 | CASSLTAIPNTEAFF | TGTGCCAGCAGTTTAACGGCCATCCCGAACACTGAAGCTTTCTTT
. | TRBJ2-5 | few | TRBV20-1 | 14 | CSARDSIGWETQYF | TGCAGTGCTAGAGATTCGATAGGCTGGGAGACCCAGTACTTC
. | TRBJ2-3 | . | TRBV7-2 | 15 | CASSQRGPGVDTQYF | TGTGCCAGCAGCCAGCGCGGCCCCGGGGTAGATACGCAGTATTTT
TRBD2 | TRBJ2-1 | . | TRBV4-1 | 14 | CAISRGLAGSEQFF | TGTGCCATCAGCCGCGGACTAGCGGGTAGTGAGCAGTTCTTC
. | TRBJ2-7 | few | TRBV25-1 | 13 | CASSERGSYEQYF | TGTGCCAGCAGTGAAAGGGGCTCCTACGAGCAGTACTTC
. | TRBJ2-7 | many | TRBV25-1 | 11 | CASGQAYEQYF | TGTGCCAGTGGACAAGCCTACGAGCAGTACTTC
. | TRBJ2-3 | few | TRBV12-3/TRBV12-4 | 14 | CASSLGTPVDTQYF | TGTGCCAGCAGTTTAGGGACCCCTGTCGATACGCAGTATTTT
. | TRBJ1-3 | . | TRBV9 | 13 | CASTQGPGNTIYF | TGTGCCAGCACCCAGGGGCCTGGAAACACCATATATTTT
. | TRBJ2-3 | . | TRBV7-2 | 16 | CASSSNGQAGTDTQYF | TGTGCCAGCAGCTCGAACGGGCAGGCCGGCACAGATACGCAGTATTTT
TRBD1 | TRBJ2-2 | few | TRBV4-2 | 15 | CASSQDRGRAGELFF | TGTGCCAGCAGCCAAGACAGGGGGCGCGCCGGGGAGCTGTTTTTT
TRBD1 | TRBJ2-7 | . | TRBV9 | 14 | CASSVGAGGNEQYF | TGTGCCAGCAGCGTAGGGGCAGGGGGCAACGAGCAGTACTTC
TRBD2 | TRBJ2-3 | few | TRBV7-9 | 14 | CASSHPRLAGTQYF | TGTGCCAGCAGCCACCCACGACTAGCAGGGACGCAGTATTTT
. | TRBJ1-4 | few | TRBV7-9 | 15 | CASSPTAGVDEKLFF | TGTGCCAGCAGCCCGACAGCCGGAGTCGATGAAAAACTGTTTTTT
TRBD2 | TRBJ2-1 | few | TRBV9 | 16 | CASSSAPGGPRNEQFF | TGTGCCAGCAGCTCCGCCCCGGGAGGGCCTAGAAATGAGCAGTTCTTC
TRBD2 | TRBJ2-3 | . | TRBV7-2 | 16 | CASSLALAGAGDTQYF | TGTGCCAGCAGCTTAGCACTAGCGGGGGCCGGAGATACGCAGTATTTT
TRBD1 | TRBJ2-2 | many | TRBV6-2/TRBV6-3 | 16 | CASSYPGQGNTGELFF | TGTGCCAGCAGTTATCCGGGACAGGGGAATACCGGGGAGCTGTTTTTT
. | TRBJ2-7 | few | TRBV7-2 | 14 | CASSPTGGRYEQYF | TGTGCCAGCAGCCCTACCGGGGGTAGATACGAGCAGTACTTC
TRBD2 | TRBJ2-3 | many | TRBV4-1 | 17 | CASSRGLAGPRGDTQYF | TGCGCCAGCAGCCGAGGACTAGCGGGGCCTCGGGGAGATACGCAGTATTTT
. | TRBJ2-6 | many | TRBV4-1 | 21 | CASSQEWFPGPGTSGANVLTF | TGCGCCAGCAGCCAAGAATGGTTCCCGGGCCCTGGTACTTCTGGGGCCAACGTCCTGACTTTC
TRBD1 | TRBJ2-4 | . | TRBV4-1 | 16 | CASSQGRTGGTPGQYF | TGCGCCAGCAGCCAGGGGCGGACAGGGGGGACGCCGGGTCAGTACTTC
. | TRBJ2-5 | many | TRBV6-2/TRBV6-3 | 14 | CASGRLDSGETQYF | TGTGCCAGCGGAAGACTGGATTCGGGTGAGACCCAGTACTTC
TRBD2 | TRBJ2-1 | . | TRBV11-1 | 20 | CASSTLTGTSGRGSYNEQFF | TGTGCCAGCAGCACTCTAACCGGGACTAGCGGGAGGGGCTCCTACAATGAGCAGTTCTTC
. | TRBJ1-3 | few | TRBV4-3 | 13 | CASSQALRNTIYF | TGCGCCAGCAGCCAGGCCCTCAGAAACACCATATATTTT
TRBD1 | TRBJ2-5 | many | TRBV2 | 16 | CASSRIGARGLKTQYF | TGTGCCAGCAGTCGAATAGGGGCCAGGGGGCTGAAGACCCAGTACTTC
. | TRBJ1-2 | few | TRBV6-1 | 14 | CASNVQTGNYGYTF | TGTGCCAGCAATGTTCAGACGGGGAACTATGGCTACACCTTC